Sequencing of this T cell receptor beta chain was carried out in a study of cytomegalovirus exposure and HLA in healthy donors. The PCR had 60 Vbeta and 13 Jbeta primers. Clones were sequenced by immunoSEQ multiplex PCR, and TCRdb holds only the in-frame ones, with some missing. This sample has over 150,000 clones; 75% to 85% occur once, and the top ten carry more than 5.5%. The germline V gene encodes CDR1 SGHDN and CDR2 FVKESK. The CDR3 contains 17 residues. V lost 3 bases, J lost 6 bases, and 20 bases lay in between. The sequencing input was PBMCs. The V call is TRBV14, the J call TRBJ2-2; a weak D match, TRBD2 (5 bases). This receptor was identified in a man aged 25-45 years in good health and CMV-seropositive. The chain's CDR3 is CASSHLFELGAPGELFF. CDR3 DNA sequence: TGTGCCAGCAGCCATCTCTTTGAACTAGGCGCCCCCGGGGAGCTGTTTTTT.